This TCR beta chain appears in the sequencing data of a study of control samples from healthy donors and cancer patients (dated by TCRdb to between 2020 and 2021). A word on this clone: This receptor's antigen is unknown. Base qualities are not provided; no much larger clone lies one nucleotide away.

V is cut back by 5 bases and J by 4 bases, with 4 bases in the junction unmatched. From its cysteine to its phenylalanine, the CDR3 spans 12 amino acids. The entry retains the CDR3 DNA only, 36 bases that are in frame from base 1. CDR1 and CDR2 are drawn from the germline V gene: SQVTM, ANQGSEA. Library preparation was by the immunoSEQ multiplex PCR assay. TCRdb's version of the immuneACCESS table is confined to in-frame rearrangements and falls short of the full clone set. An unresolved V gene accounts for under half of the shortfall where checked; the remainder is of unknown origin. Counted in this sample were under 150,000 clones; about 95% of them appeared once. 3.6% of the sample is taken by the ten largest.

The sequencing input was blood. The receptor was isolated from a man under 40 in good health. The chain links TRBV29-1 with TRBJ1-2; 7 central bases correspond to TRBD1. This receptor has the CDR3 CSVTGQTYGYTF. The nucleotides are TGCAGCGTTACGGGACAGACCTATGGCTACACCTTC. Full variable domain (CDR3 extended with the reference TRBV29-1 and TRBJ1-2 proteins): SAVISQKPSRDICQRGTSLTIQCQVDSQVTMMFWYRQQPGQSLTLIATANQGSEATYESGFVIDKFPISRPNLTFSTLTVSNMSPEDSSIYLCSVTGQTYGYTFGSGTRLTVV.